This TCR beta chain was found in a study of T cell responses to AZD1222 COVID-19 vaccine. Assay: immunoSEQ multiplex PCR; the TCRdb copy retains only in-frame clones and omits some. The sample has 80,000 to 90,000 clones; roughly 90% are singletons. Comments on this clone: What it recognizes is unknown.

Study-wide results and caveats: There were mostly white British donors and more females than males, and clonal diversity was possibly underestimated.

Germline V lookup: CDR1 SQVTM, CDR2 ANQGSEA. V gave up 3 bases and J gave up 4 bases, with 3 bases separating them. The CDR3 extends over 10 amino acids. V is TRBV29-1 and J is TRBJ1-1, with unresolved D. The material sequenced was peripheral blood, taken on day 0 of MenACWY control vaccination. The TCR sequence derives from an adult in good health. This chain's CDR3 is CSVESTEAFF. The CDR3 DNA sequence: TGCAGCGTTGAGAGCACTGAAGCTTTCTTT. Based on the CDR3 plus reference TRBV29-1 and TRBJ1-1, the full variable domain is SAVISQKPSRDICQRGTSLTIQCQVDSQVTMMFWYRQQPGQSLTLIATANQGSEATYESGFVIDKFPISRPNLTFSTLTVSNMSPEDSSIYLCSVESTEAFFGQGTRLTVV.